The 7 T cell receptor beta chains presented below share a single source sample, sequenced in a study of cytomegalovirus exposure and HLA in healthy donors. The PCR contained 60 Vbeta and 13 Jbeta primers. TCRdb's table, derived via immunoSEQ multiplex PCR, lists solely in-frame clones and lacks some. The table shows tens of thousands of clones, with about four fifths occurring only once. Material: PBMCs. The receptor set was obtained from a man aged 50-60 years in good health and CMV-seropositive.

Comments on this clone: At one end the junction does not follow the germline gene, possibly because of a read error. The gene calls are TRBV7-9 and TRBJ1-2; D might be TRBD1 (6 bases). This CDR3 is built from 17 residues. The germline V gene encodes CDR1 SEHNR and CDR2 FQNEAQ (reference sequence). The CDR3 sequence is CSSSLAGAGASLGGYTF. CDR3 bases: TGTTCCAGCAGCTTAGCGGGGGCAGGGGCGTCGCTTGGTGGCTACACCTTC.

This clone has more than one count but fewer than ten. The V and J genes are TRBV6-5 and TRBJ2-7; 12 positions match TRBD1. The length of the CDR3 is 15 residues. J lost 6 bases, V lost 6 bases, and 9 bases had no gene match. Looked up from germline, CDR1 is MNHEY and CDR2 is SVGAGI. The CDR3 DNA follows: TGTGCCAGCAGCATACCGGGACAGGGGGCGAGCGAGCAGTACTTC. Translation: CASSIPGQGASEQYF.

This clone has just a few counts. The rearrangement links TRBV28 to TRBJ1-3; the D is unclear. The ends were cut back, 7 bases at V and 4 bases at J, with 8 bases in the middle. The germline V gene encodes CDR1 MDHEN and CDR2 SYDVKM. The CDR3 contains 12 residues. As DNA, the CDR3 is TGTGCCAGCATTTCCAGGGGAAACACCATATATTTT. This sequence encodes CASISRGNTIYF.

The V call is TRBV7-8, the J call TRBJ2-7; no clear D. V was cut by 6 bases and J by 0 bases, with 9 bases left in between. Germline V gives CDR1 SGHVS, CDR2 FQNEAQ. CDR3 length equals 13 residues. CDR3 DNA sequence: TGTGCCAGCAGGAGCCTTAGCTCCTACGAGCAGTACTTC. It codes for CASRSLSSYEQYF.

The V gene is TRBV30, the J gene TRBJ1-5; D uncertain. Germline V lookup: CDR1 GTSNPN, CDR2 SVGIG (reference sequence). V was trimmed by 1 base and J by 6 bases, leaving 13 bases between them. The CDR3 length is 14 residues. CDR3 DNA sequence: TGTGCCTGGAGTGGGGCCCCCGGTCGTCAGCCCCAGCATTTT. Residues: CAWSGAPGRQPQHF.

The rearrangement links TRBV11-2 to TRBJ1-1; D remains ambiguous. Germline values: CDR1 SGHAT, CDR2 FQNNGV. This CDR3 spans 15 amino acids. Between the trimmed V and J ends, which lost 2 bases and 4 bases, there was a span of 14 bases. The CDR3 is CASSLRAGVGTEAFF. The CDR3, as DNA: TGTGCCAGCAGCTTAAGGGCGGGAGTGGGCACTGAAGCTTTCTTT. Full variable domain (rest looked up from reference TRBV11-2 and TRBJ1-1): EAGVAQSPRYKIIEKRQSVAFWCNPISGHATLYWYQQILGQGPKLLIQFQNNGVVDDSQLPKDRFSAERLKGVDSTLKIQPAKLEDSAVYLCASSLRAGVGTEAFFGQGTRLTVV.

The chain employs TRBV19 and TRBJ2-5, with 11 bases matching TRBD2. The CDR3 length is 17 residues. CDR1 and CDR2 (germline): LNHDA, SQIVND (reference sequence). With V trimmed by 2 bases and J by 4 bases, 9 bases remained unmatched. The CDR3 coding sequence is TGTGCCAGTAGTATACGGGGCCTAGCGGGAGGAGGAGAGACCCAGTACTTC. This translates into CASSIRGLAGGGETQYF.